The 13 T cell receptor beta chains given below trace back to one sample, sequenced in a study of blood T cell repertoires in COVID-19. TCRdb's copy holds only in-frame clones and misses some; the assay was immunoSEQ multiplex PCR. This table holds 150,000 to 200,000 clones, around 86% found once. Sequencing was done on a sample of PBMCs or T cells enriched from blood (not recorded which). These receptors originate from a woman in her 40s in a cohort exposed to, infected with or recovered from COVID-19 (not recorded which).

This sequence joins TRBV4-2 and TRBJ2-7, with TRBD1 matching 10 bases. The V and J ends lost 8 bases and 0 bases, in that order; junction bases with no gene match: 7. Germline V gene data show CDR1 as LGHNA and CDR2 as YNFKEQ. The CDR3 runs 15 residues. Here the CDR3 reads CASRWGQGSSYEQYF. The DNA of the CDR3 is TGTGCCAGCCGTTGGGGACAGGGGAGCTCCTACGAGCAGTACTTC.

The chain uses TRBV13 and TRBJ2-5; 11 nucleotides agree with TRBD1. V lost 5 bases to trimming and J lost 2 bases; unmatched junction nucleotides: 7. The CDR3 is made up of 16 amino acids. Germline V gene data show CDR1 as PRHDT and CDR2 as FYEKMQ (reference sequence). The CDR3 DNA reads TGTGCCAGCAGCAGACGGGACAGGGGGAGGCAAGAGACCCAGTACTTC. Amino acids: CASSRRDRGRQETQYF.

The gene calls are TRBV14 and TRBJ2-1; 7 bases match TRBD2. Trimming at V came to 6 bases and at J to 8 bases, leaving 10 bases not matched to a gene. Germline V gene sequence: CDR1 SGHDN, CDR2 FVKESK. The CDR3 covers 14 residues. This chain's CDR3 is CASRGREIWDEQFF. The CDR3 coding sequence is TGTGCCAGCAGGGGGCGGGAGATCTGGGATGAGCAGTTCTTC.

The chain joins TRBV6-5 to TRBJ1-1; D ambiguous. The CDR3 is made up of 15 amino acids. V was cut by 4 bases and J by 1 base, with 13 bases left in between. CDR1 is MNHEY and CDR2 is SVGAGI in the germline V gene. CDR3 region: CASSLWGGRNTEAFF. The CDR3 DNA reads as TGTGCCAGCAGTTTATGGGGAGGCCGGAACACTGAAGCTTTCTTT.

The chain carries TRBV7-2 and TRBJ2-3, with 8 bases fitting TRBD1. V shed 6 bases and J 4 bases; nucleotides not matched to a gene: 9. CDR3 length: 15 residues. Germline CDR1 and CDR2: SGHTA and FQGNSA. The CDR3 is CASSSQGGEADTQYF. CDR3 DNA: TGTGCCAGCAGTTCACAGGGGGGTGAGGCAGATACGCAGTATTTT.

This chain connects TRBV7-8 to TRBJ1-5; no reliable D call. Between the trimmed V and J ends, which lost 5 bases and 5 bases, there was a span of 10 bases. Germline V gives CDR1 SGHVS, CDR2 FQNEAQ. The CDR3 consists of 13 residues. The CDR3 DNA sequence: TGTGCCAGCAGCAAGAACGCGGATCAGCCCCAGCATTTT. Encoded protein: CASSKNADQPQHF. The full variable domain, in which reference TRBV7-8 and TRBJ1-5 provide the parts outside the CDR3, is GAGVSQSPRYKVAKRGQDVALRCDPISGHVSLFWYQQALGQGPEFLTYFQNEAQLDKSGLPSDRFFAERPEGSVSTLKIQRTQQEDSAVYLCASSKNADQPQHFGDGTRLSIL.

The chain carries TRBV2 and TRBJ2-2; the match to TRBD2 covers 11 bases. The germline V gene encodes CDR1 SNHLY and CDR2 FYNNEI. CDR3 size: 16 residues. V gave up 7 bases and J gave up 4 bases; unmatched junction bases: 8. The CDR3 nucleotides read TGTGCCAGCATACTAGCGGGGGTGACGAGCACCGGGGAGCTGTTTTTT. Protein sequence: CASILAGVTSTGELFF.

This chain joins TRBV19 and TRBJ1-4; D remains unclear. The V gene lost 1 base and the J gene lost 5 bases, with 11 bases spanning the gap. This CDR3 spans 15 amino acids. Germline values: CDR1 LNHDA, CDR2 SQIVND (reference sequence). The CDR3 nucleotides are TGTGCCAGTAGTATAGGGGCAGGTCTCAATGAAAAACTGTTTTTT. This translates into CASSIGAGLNEKLFF.

The rearrangement joins TRBV2 to TRBJ1-1, with TRBD1 identical over 8 bases. Per the germline V gene, CDR1 is SNHLY and CDR2 is FYNNEI. The J segment lost 0 bases and the V segment lost 6 bases, leaving 15 bases of the junction unmatched. The CDR3 has 18 amino acids. The CDR3 bases are TGTGCCAGCAGGTCGACAGGGGCCTCTGTAGTTATGAACACTGAAGCTTTCTTT. Protein sequence: CASRSTGASVVMNTEAFF.

The rearrangement links TRBV3-1 (or the pseudogene TRBV3-2) to TRBJ2-7; 11 bases line up with TRBD2. The CDR3 consists of 16 residues. Germline V gene data show CDR1 as LGHDT and CDR2 as YNNKEL (reference sequence). V dropped 2 bases and J dropped 4; count of bases not matched to a gene: 7. The CDR3: CASSQLSGRGRYEQYF. DNA of the CDR3: TGTGCCAGCAGCCAACTTAGCGGGAGGGGTAGGTACGAGCAGTACTTC.

The V call is TRBV24-1, the J call TRBJ2-7, with 9 bases that match TRBD1. Per germline, CDR1 KGHDR and CDR2 SFDVKD. The length of the CDR3 is 15 residues. The trim removed 7 bases at V and 1 base at J, leaving 7 bases unmatched. In DNA, the CDR3 is TGTGCCACCAGCTCGGGACAGGGAAGGTCCTACGAGCAGTACTTC. Protein product: CATSSGQGRSYEQYF.

The genes are TRBV21-1 and TRBJ2-2; the DNA was not compared with TRBD2, the D call given in the table. TRBV21-1 is annotated as a pseudogene. CDR3 length: 19 residues. This chain's CDR3 is CASSPRGLAGGRNTGELFF. The DNA of the CDR3 is TGTGCCAGCAGTCCTAGGGGACTAGCGGGAGGACGGAACACCGGGGAGCTGTTTTTT.

This chain joins TRBV11-3 and TRBJ2-7, with a tentative D call TRBD1 (6 bases). V shed 4 bases and J shed 5 bases, with 18 bases lying between them. Germline loops: CDR1 SGHNT, CDR2 YENEEA. The CDR3 spans 15 residues. The CDR3 loop is CASSSLGAEGHEQYF. The DNA of the CDR3 is TGTGCCAGCAGCTCCTTGGGGGCAGAGGGTCACGAGCAGTACTTC.